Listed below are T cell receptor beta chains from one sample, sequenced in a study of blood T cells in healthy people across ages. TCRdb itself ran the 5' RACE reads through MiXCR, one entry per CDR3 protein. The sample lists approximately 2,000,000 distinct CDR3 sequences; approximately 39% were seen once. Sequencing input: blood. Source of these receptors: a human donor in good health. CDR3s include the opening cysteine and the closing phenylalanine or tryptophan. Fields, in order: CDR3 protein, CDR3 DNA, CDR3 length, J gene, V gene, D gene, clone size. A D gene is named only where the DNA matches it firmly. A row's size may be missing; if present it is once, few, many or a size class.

CSVKQGGRGTDTQYF TGCAGCGTTAAACAGGGAGGACGGGGCACAGATACGCAGTATTTT 15 TRBJ2-3 TRBV29-1 NA NA
CASSSHGTSSYEQYF TGTGCCAGCAGCTCTCATGGGACAAGCTCCTACGAGCAGTACTTC 15 TRBJ2-7 TRBV11-2 NA few
CASSEAPAGGYNEQYF TGTGCCAGCAGTGAAGCGCCGGCAGGGGGTTACAACGAGCAGTACTTC 16 TRBJ2-7 TRBV2 TRBD1 NA
CASSQRDRGPVETQYF TGTGCCAGCAGCCAAAGGGACAGGGGGCCGGTGGAGACCCAGTACTTC 16 TRBJ2-5 TRBV3-1 TRBD1 NA
CASSLWGGESNEQFF TGTGCCAGCAGTTTATGGGGCGGGGAGTCCAATGAGCAGTTCTTC 15 TRBJ2-1 TRBV12-3/TRBV12-4 NA NA
CASSYSTGDGNTGELFF TGTGCCAGCAGTTACTCGACAGGCGATGGGAACACCGGGGAGCTGTTTTTT 17 TRBJ2-2 TRBV6-5 NA NA
CASSPGGGTAEKLFF TGTGCCAGCAGCCCGGGGGGCGGGACGGCCGAAAAACTGTTTTTT 15 TRBJ1-4 TRBV5-6 NA NA
CASSTPTGAGDTEAFF TGTGCCAGCAGCACACCTACAGGGGCGGGGGACACTGAAGCTTTCTTT 16 TRBJ1-1 TRBV7-6 TRBD1 few
CASSPTDRDPYEQYF TGTGCCAGCTCACCAACCGACAGGGACCCCTACGAGCAGTACTTC 15 TRBJ2-7 TRBV18 TRBD1 few
CSARDFDRIHSGANVLTF TGCAGTGCTAGAGACTTCGACAGAATCCACTCTGGGGCCAACGTCCTGACTTTC 18 TRBJ2-6 TRBV20-1 NA NA
CASSVTGPQGYTF TGTGCCAGCAGCGTAACAGGTCCCCAGGGCTACACCTTC 13 TRBJ1-2 TRBV7-8 NA NA
CASSQYRDPYERYF TGTGCCAGCAGCCAATACAGGGACCCCTACGAGCGGTACTTC 14 TRBJ2-4 TRBV14 NA NA
CASSPQKTGVRAKNIQYF TGTGCCAGCAGTCCCCAAAAGACAGGGGTCAGAGCCAAAAACATTCAGTACTTC 18 TRBJ2-4 TRBV28 TRBD1 NA
CASSQTGTGAGNTIYF TGTGCCAGCAGTCAAACCGGGACAGGGGCCGGAAACACCATATATTTT 16 TRBJ1-3 TRBV12-3/TRBV12-4 TRBD1 NA
CASSEFGGGTMQYF TGTGCCAGCAGTGAATTCGGCGGGGGGACGATGCAGTACTTC 14 TRBJ2-7 TRBV2 TRBD2 few